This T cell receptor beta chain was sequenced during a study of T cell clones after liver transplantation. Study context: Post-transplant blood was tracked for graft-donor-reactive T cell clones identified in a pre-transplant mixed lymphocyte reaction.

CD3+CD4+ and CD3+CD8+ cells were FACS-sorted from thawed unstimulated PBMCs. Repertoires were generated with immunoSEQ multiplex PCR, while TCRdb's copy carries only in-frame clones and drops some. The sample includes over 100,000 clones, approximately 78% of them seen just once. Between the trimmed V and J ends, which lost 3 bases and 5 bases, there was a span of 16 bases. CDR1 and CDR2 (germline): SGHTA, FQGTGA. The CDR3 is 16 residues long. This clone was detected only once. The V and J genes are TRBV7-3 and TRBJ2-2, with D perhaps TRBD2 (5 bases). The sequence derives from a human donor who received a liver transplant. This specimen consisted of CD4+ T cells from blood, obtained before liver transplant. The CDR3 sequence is CASSFSPGLLTGELFF. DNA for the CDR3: TGTGCCAGCAGCTTCTCCCCGGGATTACTAACCGGGGAGCTGTTTTTT.